One and the same sample provided the 14 T cell receptor beta chains below, sequenced in a study of tumor-infiltrating lymphocytes in localized non-small cell lung cancer. Measured with immunoSEQ multiplex PCR; TCRdb has only the in-frame clones, and not every one. Of roughly 12,000 clones in the sample, 84% were seen once. Sequenced input: lung tumor tissue. These receptors were obtained from a human donor with non-small cell lung cancer.

The V call is TRBV30, the J call TRBJ2-1; 8 nucleotides agree with TRBD1. This CDR3 comprises 14 residues. Germline V lookup: CDR1 GTSNPN, CDR2 SVGIG (reference sequence). The trim removed 4 bases at V and 7 bases at J, leaving 9 bases unmatched. CDR3 in DNA: TGTGCCTGGACCCCCTGGACAGGGACAAATGAGCAGTTCTTC. This gives the protein CAWTPWTGTNEQFF.

The chain is built from TRBV6-1 and TRBJ1-2; D gene unclear. Germline CDR1 and CDR2: MNHNS and SASEGT. Trimming cost V 10 bases and J 4 bases, with 16 bases left between them. This CDR3 comprises 13 residues. CDR3 residues: CATIPTRTYGYTF. In nucleotides, the CDR3 is TGTGCCACTATACCTACAAGAACCTATGGCTACACCTTC.

The J gene is TRBJ2-5, the V gene TRBV2; 7 bases align to TRBD2. With 10 bases clipped from V and 2 bases from J, the junction kept 10 bases outside the gene matches. The CDR3 length is 14 residues. Germline V lookup: CDR1 SNHLY, CDR2 FYNNEI. CDR3 amino acids: CATKAMGLQETQYF. The CDR3 region has the DNA TGTGCCACCAAGGCCATGGGACTACAAGAGACCCAGTACTTC.

By share of the sample, this clone is medium-sized. The CDR3, as DNA: TGTGCCAGTAGCTCAAATGACCCGGGGTCCTACGAGCAGTACTTC. It specifies CASSSNDPGSYEQYF. The chain carries TRBV19 and TRBJ2-7; D possibly corresponds to TRBD2 (5 bases). V gave up 6 bases and J gave up 1 base, with 16 bases separating them. The CDR3 consists of 15 residues. Looked up from germline, CDR1 is LNHDA and CDR2 is SQIVND (reference sequence).

The genes are TRBV28 and TRBJ2-3; D may match TRBD1 or TRBD2 (5 bases each). The ends were cut back, 4 bases at V and 1 base at J, with 15 bases in the middle. In germline, CDR1 is MDHEN, CDR2 SYDVKM. The CDR3 is 16 residues long. Here the CDR3 DNA reads TGTGCCAGCAGTTCGGGGAGACAGATCCGCACAGATACGCAGTATTTT. It encodes CASSSGRQIRTDTQYF.

The chain couples TRBV7-9 to TRBJ2-1; D is possibly TRBD2 (7 bases). Trimming removed 8 bases at V and 6 bases at J, with 20 bases between. The CDR3 has 15 amino acids. Germline V gene lookup returns CDR1 SEHNR and CDR2 FQNEAQ (reference sequence). CDR3 nucleotide sequence: TGTGCCAGCGCGGCCCCGGGGGGCCCCTTCAATGAGCAGTTCTTC. Encoded protein: CASAAPGGPFNEQFF.

This clone has only one observation. The chain employs TRBV6-6 and TRBJ1-5, with D possibly being TRBD1 (5 bases). The germline gives CDR1 MNHNY, CDR2 SVGAGI (reference sequence). The V end was cut by 6 bases, the J end by 3 bases, with 12 bases between. The length of the CDR3 is 14 residues. CDR3 DNA sequence: TGTGCCAGCAGCCCCGACAGCTTCAATCAGCCCCAGCATTTT. Translation gives CASSPDSFNQPQHF.

This chain connects TRBV5-4 to TRBJ2-7; D is undetermined. Per the germline V gene, CDR1 is SGHNT and CDR2 is YYREEE (reference sequence). CDR3 length: 13 residues. V was trimmed by 5 bases and J by 6 bases, leaving 15 bases between them. The CDR3 DNA is TGTGCCAGCAGTTCGGGCCCCGTGGGCGAGCAGTACTTC. It encodes CASSSGPVGEQYF. Full variable domain (missing parts from reference TRBV5-4 and TRBJ2-7): ETGVTQSPTHLIKTRGQQVTLRCSSQSGHNTVSWYQQALGQGPQFIFQYYREEENGRGNFPPRFSGLQFPNYSSELNVNALELDDSALYLCASSSGPVGEQYFGPGTRLTVT.

V and J are TRBV5-4 and TRBJ1-2; no clear D gene. Germline lookup yields CDR1 SGHNT and CDR2 YYREEE (reference sequence). The CDR3 spans 13 residues. V was trimmed by 5 bases and J by 2 bases, leaving 10 bases between them. CDR3 DNA: TGTGCCAGCAGATCTACAGAGAACTATGGCTACACCTTC. Amino acid sequence: CASRSTENYGYTF.

The gene calls are TRBV7-8 and TRBJ2-6; possible D gene TRBD1, 5 bases. CDR1 is SGHVS, CDR2 FQNEAQ, per germline. V was cut by 6 bases and J by 2 bases, with 14 bases left in between. This CDR3 is built from 16 residues. The CDR3 here is CASSYPKGPGANVLTF. CDR3 nucleotides: TGTGCCAGCAGTTACCCTAAGGGGCCTGGGGCCAACGTCCTGACTTTC.

This chain links TRBV29-1 with TRBJ2-2; no definite D call. Per germline, CDR1 SQVTM and CDR2 ANQGSEA. CDR3 size: 14 residues. V shed 2 bases and J shed 1 base, with 8 bases lying between them. The CDR3 coding sequence is TGCAGCGTTGAAATTCCCAAGAACACCGGGGAGCTGTTTTTT. It specifies CSVEIPKNTGELFF.

This sequence joins TRBV7-8 and TRBJ2-1; 10 bases align to TRBD2. This CDR3 region has 15 residues. Germline trimming cut 6 bases from V and 4 bases from J; bases unmatched to any gene: 6. Germline CDR1 reads SGHVS; CDR2 reads FQNEAQ. The chain's CDR3 is CASSPGLAVYNEQFF. The CDR3 DNA reads TGTGCCAGCAGTCCCGGACTAGCGGTTTACAATGAGCAGTTCTTC.

V gene TRBV5-1 combines with J gene TRBJ2-3; TRBD2 matches at 7 bases. This CDR3 comprises 15 residues. Germline CDR1 and CDR2: SGHRS and YFSETQ. With 1 base clipped from V and 0 bases from J, the junction kept 2 bases outside the gene matches. The CDR3 DNA follows: TGCGCCAGCAGCTTGCGTAGCGGGAGCACAGATACGCAGTATTTT. Translating it yields CASSLRSGSTDTQYF.

The J gene is TRBJ2-5, the V gene TRBV11-3, with TRBD2 identical over 7 bases. Germline V gene lookup returns CDR1 SGHNT and CDR2 YENEEA. The CDR3 consists of 16 residues. The V gene end was trimmed by 4 bases and the J gene end by 4 bases; junction bases not matched to a gene: 12. The CDR3: CASSSGTGRQRETQYF. Here the CDR3 DNA reads TGTGCCAGCAGCTCTGGGACCGGGAGGCAGCGAGAGACCCAGTACTTC. Looking up the rest from reference TRBV11-3 and TRBJ2-5 gives the full variable domain: EAGVVQSPRYKIIEKKQPVAFWCNPISGHNTLYWYLQNLGQGPELLIRYENEEAVDDSQLPKDRFSAERLKGVDSTLKIQPAELGDSAVYLCASSSGTGRQRETQYFGPGTRLLVL.